These 17 T cell receptor beta chains were all obtained from the same sample, sequenced in a study of blood T cell repertoires in COVID-19. TCRdb keeps only in-frame clones here, not all; method: immunoSEQ multiplex PCR. The profile shows about 43,000 clones, approximately 88% of them singletons. The specimen was peripheral blood. The origin of the receptors is a man in his fifties or sixties with active COVID-19.

This clone was seen a few times. This chain links TRBV4-1 with TRBJ2-7; unclear D gene. The germline CDR1 and CDR2 sequences are MGHRA and YSYEKL. This CDR3 comprises 14 residues. The V end was cut by 0 bases, the J end by 2 bases, with 8 bases between. The CDR3 loop reads CASSQEGYPYEQYF. DNA of the CDR3: TGCGCCAGCAGCCAAGAGGGCTACCCCTACGAGCAGTACTTC.

The chain employs TRBV6-1 and TRBJ1-5; 7 nucleotides match TRBD1. The CDR3 has 16 amino acids. Trimming removed 0 bases from V and 5 bases from J; junction bases left unmatched: 7. Germline CDR1 MNHNS, CDR2 SASEGT. CDR3 region: CASSEAAGQLHQPQHF. The CDR3 DNA reads TGTGCCAGCAGTGAAGCGGCGGGACAGCTCCATCAGCCCCAGCATTTT.

The CDR3 DNA follows: TGTGCCAGCAGCGGTCAGACTAGCGGGGTCTACGAGCAGTACTTC. Protein sequence: CASSGQTSGVYEQYF. This chain connects TRBV6-5 to TRBJ2-7, with 11 bases lining up with TRBD2. Germline V gene sequence: CDR1 MNHEY, CDR2 SVGAGI. The V and J ends lost 6 bases and 3 bases, in that order; junction bases with no gene match: 7. CDR3 size: 15 residues.

The chain employs TRBV24-1 and TRBJ2-1, with unresolved D. The CDR3 extends over 16 amino acids. V was pared by 4 bases and J by 1 base, with 13 bases between. Germline loops: CDR1 KGHDR, CDR2 SFDVKD. DNA for the CDR3: TGTGCCACCAGTGACTCCAGGTTCTCTTCCTACAATGAGCAGTTCTTC. The encoded protein is CATSDSRFSSYNEQFF.

This clone was observed once. CDR3 sequence: CASSLGQLLTGELFF. The CDR3 region has the DNA TGTGCCAGCAGCTTAGGACAGCTACTAACCGGGGAGCTGTTTTTT. The gene calls are TRBV11-2 and TRBJ2-2; tentatively, D is TRBD1 (5 bases). Germline lookup yields CDR1 SGHAT and CDR2 FQNNGV. Trimming pared 1 base from V and 5 bases from J, leaving 11 bases between. The CDR3 is 15 amino acids.

CDR3 in amino acids: CASSLTKTGTNTGELFF. The CDR3 nucleotides are TGTGCCAGTAGTCTTACAAAGACAGGGACGAACACCGGGGAGCTGTTTTTT. This chain links TRBV19 with TRBJ2-2; 7 nucleotides match TRBD1. J was trimmed by 0 bases and V by 5 bases; bases with no gene match: 9. Germline loops: CDR1 LNHDA, CDR2 SQIVND (reference sequence). The CDR3 is made up of 17 amino acids. Full variable domain (outside the CDR3, taken from reference TRBV19 and TRBJ2-2): DGGITQSPKYLFRKEGQNVTLSCEQNLNHDAMYWYRQDPGQGLRLIYYSQIVNDFQKGDIAEGYSVSREKKESFPLTVTSAQKNPTAFYLCASSLTKTGTNTGELFFGEGSRLTVL.

The rearrangement links TRBV7-2 to TRBJ2-1; D unclear. Trimming took 1 base from V and 4 from J, leaving 14 bases between them. Germline V gene sequence: CDR1 SGHTA, CDR2 FQGNSA. This CDR3 contains 16 residues. The DNA of the CDR3 is TGTGCCAGCAGCTTAGGCCTAGGAAGGTCTTACAATGAGCAGTTCTTC. Encoded protein: CASSLGLGRSYNEQFF.

CDR3 nucleotide sequence: TGTGCCAGCAGCTTAGCAGGGATCGGCGAGCAGTACTTC. Protein: CASSLAGIGEQYF. This chain uses TRBV11-2 with TRBJ2-7; possible D gene TRBD1, 5 bases. V lost 1 base to trimming and J lost 6 bases, with 10 bases between them. Germline CDR1 reads SGHAT; CDR2 reads FQNNGV. The CDR3 is made up of 13 amino acids.

The chain is built from TRBV14 and TRBJ1-1; perhaps TRBD1 as D (6 bases). The CDR3 runs to 14 residues. Germline-derived CDR1 and CDR2 are SGHDN and FVKESK. V lost 5 bases to trimming and J lost 5 bases, with 15 bases between them. The CDR3 coding sequence is TGTGCCAGCAGCGCCGTCGGGGGGCAAACTGAAGCTTTCTTT. Its translation is CASSAVGGQTEAFF.

The chain links TRBV6-6 to TRBJ2-7, with 11 positions matching TRBD2. V lost 2 bases to trimming and J lost 4 bases; unmatched junction nucleotides: 4. CDR3 length: 15 amino acids. In germline, CDR1 is MNHNY, CDR2 SVGAGI (reference sequence). CDR3 DNA: TGTGCCAGCAGTTACCCGGGACTAGCGGCATACGAGCAGTACTTC. Translating it yields CASSYPGLAAYEQYF.

The V gene is TRBV15, the J gene TRBJ1-6, with 10 bases aligning to TRBD1. The CDR3 is 16 residues long. V lost 5 bases and J lost 10; bases outside the gene matches: 11. CDR1 is LNHNV and CDR2 is YYDKDF in the germline V gene (reference sequence). CDR3 nucleotide sequence: TGTGCCACCAGCCTAAGGGGGACAGGGGTGGGGTCACCCCTCCACTTT. It translates to CATSLRGTGVGSPLHF. Supplemented by reference TRBV15 and TRBJ1-6, the full variable domain reads DAMVIQNPRYQVTQFGKPVTLSCSQTLNHNVMYWYQQKSSQAPKLLFHYYDKDFNNEADTPDNFQSRRPNTSFCFLDIRSPGLGDTAMYLCATSLRGTGVGSPLHFGNGTRLTVT.

The chain is built from TRBV12-3 or TRBV12-4 and TRBJ1-2; TRBD1 aligns across 7 bases. Trimming removed 5 bases from V and 4 bases from J; junction bases left unmatched: 4. CDR3 length: 13 amino acids. For the CDR3, the DNA is TGTGCCAGCAGTCTGACAGGGTCCTATGGCTACACCTTC. Amino acid sequence: CASSLTGSYGYTF.

The V and J genes are TRBV14 and TRBJ1-1, with D perhaps TRBD1 (6 bases). With 4 bases removed from V and 11 bases from J, the gap between germline ends came to 17 bases. The CDR3 spans 13 residues. Looked up from germline, CDR1 is SGHDN and CDR2 is FVKESK. This CDR3 is CASSPGTNGRAFF. DNA for the CDR3: TGTGCCAGCAGCCCCGGGACAAACGGTCGGGCTTTCTTT. The full variable domain, with the rest looked up from reference TRBV14 and TRBJ1-1, is EAGVTQFPSHSVIEKGQTVTLRCDPISGHDNLYWYRRVMGKEIKFLLHFVKESKQDESGMPNNRFLAERTGGTYSTLKVQPAELEDSGVYFCASSPGTNGRAFFGQGTRLTVV.

This clone was detected a few times. V usage is TRBV2 and J usage is TRBJ2-7; a possible D gene is TRBD2 (6 bases). The CDR3 totals 14 residues. Germline loops: CDR1 SNHLY, CDR2 FYNNEI. Trimming removed 1 base from V and 4 bases from J, with 11 bases in between. The CDR3 sequence is CASSEDTRGYEQYF. CDR3 coding DNA: TGTGCCAGCAGTGAAGACACCCGGGGGTACGAGCAGTACTTC. Looking up the rest from reference TRBV2 and TRBJ2-7 gives the full variable domain: EPEVTQTPSHQVTQMGQEVILRCVPISNHLYFYWYRQILGQKVEFLVSFYNNEISEKSEIFDDQFSVERPDGSNFTLKIRSTKLEDSAMYFCASSEDTRGYEQYFGPGTRLTVT.

The chain links TRBV9 to TRBJ2-3; tentative D call: TRBD2 (5 bases). The germline gives CDR1 SGDLS, CDR2 YYNGEE. CDR3 length: 16 amino acids. V lost 0 bases, J lost 5 bases, and 16 bases lay in between. CDR3 sequence (DNA): TGTGCCAGCAGCGTAGCATTAGGATATGGAGGAGATACGCAGTATTTT. It yields the protein CASSVALGYGGDTQYF.

The rearrangement joins TRBV5-1 to TRBJ2-1; no definite D call. Germline V gene lookup returns CDR1 SGHRS and CDR2 YFSETQ. The V end lost 0 bases, the J end lost 8 bases, and 15 bases lay between the germline ends. There are 15 residues in the CDR3. This CDR3 reads CASSLAIVGADEQFF. The CDR3 nucleotides read TGCGCCAGCAGCTTGGCTATCGTGGGCGCCGATGAGCAGTTCTTC.

The CDR3 reads CASTKPGGNQPQHF. The CDR3 DNA reads as TGTGCCAGCACCAAACCAGGGGGCAATCAGCCCCAGCATTTT. This sequence joins TRBV7-9 and TRBJ1-5; TRBD1 is a possible D gene (6 bases). Per germline, CDR1 SEHNR and CDR2 FQNEAQ (reference sequence). This CDR3 is 14 amino acids long. Trimming shortened V by 7 bases and J by 2 bases, and 12 bases separated the two germline ends.